This T cell receptor beta chain stems from a study of cytomegalovirus exposure and HLA in healthy donors. Study-wide context: Early release data held 75 million to 100 million unique TCRs from HLA-typed donors. Study-wide points: Presence/absence analyses assumed roughly uniform sequencing depth across donors, which may not hold. Sequence variants that were highly shared formed a cluster that was likely a sequencing artifact.

PCR involved 60 Vbeta and 13 Jbeta primers. Only in-frame clones appear in the TCRdb table, and some are missing; sequencing was by immunoSEQ multiplex PCR. Found here are 140,000 or so clones, about four fifths of them singletons; the top ten hold around 2.4%. The CDR3 contains 14 residues. Per the germline V gene, CDR1 is LNHDA and CDR2 is SQIVND (reference sequence). V lost 2 bases and J lost 4; bases outside the gene matches: 4. As regards this clone: What it binds is not known.

This receptor was taken from a woman between 18 and 29 years old in good health and CMV-seropositive. V is TRBV19 and J is TRBJ1-1; the match to TRBD1 covers 7 bases. Sequencing used PBMCs. The CDR3 loop reads CASSIKGGVTEAFF. The CDR3 DNA is TGTGCCAGTAGTATAAAAGGGGGCGTCACTGAAGCTTTCTTT.